These 23 T cell receptor beta chains were sequenced from one sample in a study of spatial heterogeneity in lung cancer. The time point was: blood at routine non-recurrence follow-up after resection. TCRdb re-derived calls from the 5' RACE reads in MiXCR, one entry per CDR3 protein. The sample records 18,000 or so distinct CDR3 sequences, over 9% being singletons. The source was PBMCs, collected at follow-up. These receptors all stem from a male donor with early-stage non-small cell lung cancer.

The sample holds many counts of this clonotype. The chain uses TRBV6-1 and TRBJ1-5, with D tentatively TRBD1 (5 bases). CDR1 MNHNS and CDR2 SASEGT come from the germline V gene. The length of the CDR3 is 13 residues. V dropped 8 bases and J dropped 5 bases, with 13 bases sitting between them. CDR3 sequence (DNA): TGTGCCAGCGGGACGGTAAGGGATCAGCCCCAGCATTTT. It translates to CASGTVRDQPQHF.

This clonotype was recorded many times. The chain couples TRBV2 to TRBJ1-5; D unclear. Germline V gives CDR1 SNHLY, CDR2 FYNNEI. Trimming took off 4 bases at V and 4 bases at J, with 11 bases between the two ends. This CDR3 has 14 residues. The CDR3 DNA reads TGTGCCAGCAGTGTTGATGGCGTGAATCAGCCCCAGCATTTT. Its translation: CASSVDGVNQPQHF.

This clonotype occurred many times. The chain links TRBV5-1 to TRBJ2-5, with 7 nucleotides matching TRBD2. V lost 4 bases, J lost 5 bases, and 11 bases stayed unmatched. CDR1 and CDR2 (germline): SGHRS, YFSETQ. The CDR3 has 15 residues. This chain's CDR3 is CASSPMTSLRETQYF. DNA of the CDR3: TGCGCCAGCAGCCCGATGACTAGCCTTAGGGAGACCCAGTACTTC.

The CDR3 loop reads CASYKSGGSYNEQFF. In nucleotides, the CDR3 is TGTGCCAGCTACAAAAGCGGGGGCTCCTACAATGAGCAGTTCTTC. The chain uses TRBV2 and TRBJ2-1; TRBD2 matches at 8 bases. The CDR3 spans 15 residues. The V segment lost 8 bases and the J segment 0 bases; nucleotides outside the gene matches: 6. CDR1 SNHLY and CDR2 FYNNEI come from the germline V gene.

This clonotype was counted at least ten times. This chain uses TRBV30 with TRBJ2-3, with 10 bases matching TRBD2. This CDR3 region has 14 residues. Germline CDR1 reads GTSNPN; CDR2 reads SVGIG (reference sequence). Trimming cost V 3 bases and J 5 bases; bases outside gene matches: 5. CDR3 coding DNA: TGTGCCTGGAGAGCGGGGGGGGAAGGAGATACGCAGTATTTT. The encoded protein is CAWRAGGEGDTQYF.

This clonotype was observed at least ten times. The V and J genes are TRBV6-5 and TRBJ2-7; TRBD1 agrees at 9 bases. The ends lost 5 bases at V and 3 bases at J; junction bases unmatched: 8. Germline V gene sequence: CDR1 MNHEY, CDR2 SVGAGI. The CDR3 contains 15 residues. This CDR3 is CASSNPGQGIYEQYF. Here the CDR3 DNA reads TGTGCCAGCAGTAACCCGGGACAGGGTATCTACGAGCAGTACTTC.

By share of the sample, this clonotype is medium-sized (0.01 to 0.1%). V is TRBV20-1 and J is TRBJ1-1; weak D call: TRBD1 (5 bases). The V and J ends lost 1 base and 3 bases respectively, with 15 bases between them. The CDR3 consists of 15 residues. CDR1 is DFQATT, CDR2 SNEGSKA, per germline (reference sequence). The CDR3 protein is CSARGSTGGDTEAFF. The CDR3 nucleotides read TGCAGTGCTAGAGGTTCGACGGGGGGGGACACTGAAGCTTTCTTT.

This clonotype was seen just once. This may come from a read error, since a much larger clone is one base off. The chain couples TRBV5-1 to TRBJ2-1; D is undetermined. The V gene's germline CDR1 is SGHRS and CDR2 YFSETQ. Trimming removed 3 bases from V and 8 bases from J, with 12 bases in between. CDR3 length: 13 amino acids. This chain's CDR3 is CASSSLLDDEQFF. The DNA for the CDR3 is TGCGCCAGCAGCTCACTCCTAGACGATGAGCAGTTCTTC.

This clonotype occurred many times. The rearrangement joins TRBV5-1 to TRBJ2-1, with TRBD1 identical over 10 bases. Germline loops: CDR1 SGHRS, CDR2 YFSETQ. CDR3 length: 14 amino acids. V gave up 2 bases and J gave up 6 bases; unmatched junction bases: 2. CDR3 nucleotides: TGCGCCAGCAGCTTCCGGACAGGGGGCAATGAGCAGTTCTTC. This codes for CASSFRTGGNEQFF.

In its sample, this clonotype was seen many times. The rearrangement joins TRBV20-1 to TRBJ2-1; TRBD2 aligns across 8 bases. Trimming cost V 1 base and J 5 bases; bases outside gene matches: 4. Germline-derived CDR1 and CDR2 are DFQATT and SNEGSKA (reference sequence). This CDR3 spans 14 amino acids. The CDR3 loop is CSARGPGGDNEQFF. The CDR3 DNA follows: TGCAGTGCTAGAGGTCCGGGGGGGGACAATGAGCAGTTCTTC.

The gene calls are TRBV9 and TRBJ2-1, with D maybe TRBD2 (5 bases). V was cut by 1 base and J by 3 bases, with 5 bases left in between. Germline values: CDR1 SGDLS, CDR2 YYNGEE. The CDR3 spans 13 residues. This CDR3 is CASSVRDYNEQFF. CDR3 bases: TGTGCCAGCAGCGTACGGGACTACAATGAGCAGTTCTTC. Using reference TRBV9 and TRBJ2-1 for the parts outside the CDR3, the full variable domain is DSGVTQTPKHLITATGQRVTLRCSPRSGDLSVYWYQQSLDQGLQFLIQYYNGEERAKGNILERFSAQQFPDLHSELNLSSLELGDSALYFCASSVRDYNEQFFGPGTRLTVL.

The CDR3 protein is CASRRTGGNTGELFF. The CDR3, as DNA: TGTGCCAGCAGAAGAACAGGGGGCAACACCGGGGAGCTGTTTTTT. The V and J genes are TRBV2 and TRBJ2-2; TRBD1 agrees at 9 bases. Germline V gene lookup returns CDR1 SNHLY and CDR2 FYNNEI. V lost 6 bases to trimming and J lost 2 bases; unmatched junction nucleotides: 4. This CDR3 has 15 residues.

This clonotype was found many times. The V gene is TRBV11-2, the J gene TRBJ2-2; 8 bases agree with TRBD2. This CDR3 comprises 15 residues. The ends lost 5 bases at V and 0 bases at J; junction bases unmatched: 2. The germline CDR1 and CDR2 sequences are SGHAT and FQNNGV. The CDR3 loop reads CASSPGGANTGELFF. Here the CDR3 DNA reads TGTGCCAGCAGCCCCGGGGGGGCGAACACCGGGGAGCTGTTTTTT.

This clonotype was seen a handful of times. The chain carries TRBV5-4 and TRBJ2-5; the match to TRBD1 covers 7 bases. Per the germline V gene, CDR1 is SGHNT and CDR2 is YYREEE (reference sequence). The junction had 2 bases not matched to a gene; V was cut back by 0 bases and J by 3 bases. The CDR3 contains 14 residues. The CDR3 DNA follows: TGTGCCAGCAGCTTGGGGGACAGAAAAGAGACCCAGTACTTC. This codes for CASSLGDRKETQYF. Complete variable domain (other parts from reference TRBV5-4 and TRBJ2-5): ETGVTQSPTHLIKTRGQQVTLRCSSQSGHNTVSWYQQALGQGPQFIFQYYREEENGRGNFPPRFSGLQFPNYSSELNVNALELDDSALYLCASSLGDRKETQYFGPGTRLLVL.

By sample share, this clonotype is medium-sized. The rearrangement links TRBV4-3 to TRBJ2-3; D is unclear. Germline loops: CDR1 LGHNA, CDR2 YSLEER. V was cut by 0 bases and J by 0 bases, with 4 bases left in between. The CDR3 contains 14 residues. CDR3 in DNA: TGCGCCAGCAGCCAAGAGACTAGCACAGATACGCAGTATTTT. Translating gives CASSQETSTDTQYF.

The rearrangement joins TRBV29-1 to TRBJ1-2; a possible D gene is TRBD1 (6 bases). This CDR3 has 12 amino acids. V lost 2 bases and J 7 bases, leaving 11 bases between the germline ends. CDR1 SQVTM and CDR2 ANQGSEA come from the germline V gene. The CDR3 reads CSVERGAFGYTF. The CDR3 DNA is TGCAGCGTTGAAAGGGGGGCGTTTGGCTACACCTTC.

The sample holds many counts of this clonotype. The chain couples TRBV6-5 to TRBJ2-1, with 7 bases lining up with TRBD2. CDR3 length: 14 amino acids. The germline V gene encodes CDR1 MNHEY and CDR2 SVGAGI. With 2 bases clipped from V and 7 bases from J, the junction kept 5 bases outside the gene matches. The chain's CDR3 is CASSYGTTENEQFF. CDR3 nucleotide sequence: TGTGCCAGCAGTTACGGGACTACCGAGAATGAGCAGTTCTTC.

The table lists this clonotype with a few counts. The CDR3 nucleotides are TGTGCCTGGAGCCAAGACAGGGGTCAGCCCCAGCATTTT. Translation: CAWSQDRGQPQHF. V and J are TRBV30 and TRBJ1-5, with 8 bases identical to TRBD1. V lost 3 bases, J lost 6 bases, and 4 bases stayed unmatched. The CDR3 has 13 residues. CDR1 and CDR2 (germline): GTSNPN, SVGIG (reference sequence).

The chain recombines TRBV7-2 with TRBJ2-7, with TRBD1 matching over 9 bases. CDR1 and CDR2 from the germline V gene are SGHTA and FQGNSA. The V segment lost 1 base and the J segment 4 bases; nucleotides outside the gene matches: 5. There are 15 residues in the CDR3. The CDR3 bases are TGTGCCAGCAGCTTAGGGTTACAGGGGGCGTACGAGCAGTACTTC. Translating gives CASSLGLQGAYEQYF.

The chain carries TRBV6-1 and TRBJ1-5, with 7 nucleotides matching TRBD1. Germline trimming cut 4 bases from V and 3 bases from J; bases unmatched to any gene: 9. The CDR3 has 16 amino acids. Germline CDR1 is MNHNS and CDR2 is SASEGT. The CDR3 region has the DNA TGTGCCAGCAGTGGCCTGGGGGACAGTTCCAATCAGCCCCAGCATTTT. It encodes CASSGLGDSSNQPQHF.

This clonotype occurred many times. For the CDR3, the DNA is TGCGCCAGCAGCCCGGGACTAGCCACAGATACGCAGTATTTT. This sequence encodes CASSPGLATDTQYF. The chain employs TRBV5-1 and TRBJ2-3; 9 positions match TRBD2. J was trimmed by 2 bases and V by 4 bases; bases with no gene match: 2. The CDR3 spans 14 residues. CDR1 and CDR2 from the germline V gene are SGHRS and YFSETQ.

This clonotype was seen more than once but under ten times. The chain uses TRBV7-9 and TRBJ1-1; 7 bases fit TRBD1. The length of the CDR3 is 14 residues. V gave up 5 bases and J gave up 6 bases; unmatched junction bases: 9. The V gene's germline CDR1 is SEHNR and CDR2 FQNEAQ (reference sequence). CDR3 residues: CASSPQGQFPEAFF. CDR3 DNA sequence: TGTGCCAGCAGCCCCCAGGGACAGTTTCCTGAAGCTTTCTTT.

In the case of this clonotype: This may come from a read error, since a much larger clone is one base off. The V gene is TRBV6-1, the J gene TRBJ2-1, with D tentatively TRBD1 (6 bases). Per the germline V gene, CDR1 is MNHNS and CDR2 is SASEGT. The CDR3 spans 13 residues. The CDR3 DNA follows: TGTGTCAGCAGTGTCAGGGGTGCGAATGAGCAGTTCTTC. It yields the protein CVSSVRGANEQFF.